The 18 T cell receptor beta chains listed next were all sequenced from one sample in a study of early T cells in non-severe SARS-CoV-2 infection. TCRdb recomputed calls from the 5' RACE reads with MiXCR, one row per CDR3 protein. The sample records tens of thousands of distinct CDR3 sequences, about 12% being singletons. Source material: whole blood. These receptor sequences come from an adult who was a healthcare worker with PCR-confirmed SARS-CoV-2 infection or an uninfected control (not recorded which).

This clonotype occurred a few times. V is TRBV30 and J is TRBJ1-5; 11 positions match TRBD1. The CDR3 contains 13 residues. Germline V gives CDR1 GTSNPN, CDR2 SVGIG (reference sequence). After removal of 3 bases from V and 6 bases from J, the junction contained 1 base not matched to a gene. The CDR3 protein is CAWSGQGAQPQHF. As DNA, the CDR3 is TGTGCCTGGAGCGGACAGGGGGCTCAGCCCCAGCATTTT. The variable domain in full, with the rest retrieved from reference TRBV30 and TRBJ1-5, is SQTIHQWPATLVQPVGSPLSLECTVEGTSNPNLYWYRQAAGRGLQLLFYSVGIGQISSEVPQNLSASRPQDRQFILSSKKLLLSDSGFYLCAWSGQGAQPQHFGDGTRLSIL.

This clonotype was found many times. This chain uses TRBV7-2 with TRBJ1-5; weak D call: TRBD1 (6 bases). This CDR3 is 13 amino acids long. V gave up 1 base and J gave up 7 bases, with 8 bases separating them. Germline V gene sequence: CDR1 SGHTA, CDR2 FQGNSA. The CDR3 DNA is TGTGCCAGCAGCTTAGGGGGGCACCAGCCCCAGCATTTT. Translating gives CASSLGGHQPQHF. Full variable domain (outside the CDR3, taken from reference TRBV7-2 and TRBJ1-5): GAGVSQSPSNKVTEKGKDVELRCDPISGHTALYWYRQSLGQGLEFLIYFQGNSAPDKSGLPSDRFSAERTGGSVSTLTIQRTQQEDSAVYLCASSLGGHQPQHFGDGTRLSIL.

This clonotype was counted ten times or more. The rearrangement links TRBV9 to TRBJ1-3, with D uncertain. The CDR3 extends over 11 amino acids. Germline V gives CDR1 SGDLS, CDR2 YYNGEE. Between the trimmed V and J ends, which lost 0 bases and 5 bases, there was a span of 0 bases. The CDR3 sequence is CASSVGNTIYF. CDR3 DNA: TGTGCCAGCAGCGTAGGAAACACCATATATTTT.

J is TRBJ1-5 and V is TRBV24-1; D is unresolved. V was pared by 4 bases and J by 3 bases, with 9 bases between. The CDR3 loop spans 14 amino acids. CDR1 and CDR2 (germline): KGHDR, SFDVKD. Here the CDR3 DNA reads TGTGCCACCAGTGACGGACGGAACAATCAGCCCCAGCATTTT. Translation: CATSDGRNNQPQHF.

The sample holds a few counts of this clonotype. The chain recombines TRBV7-9 with TRBJ2-7; 7 bases are a match to TRBD1. The trim removed 4 bases at V and 5 bases at J, leaving 8 bases unmatched. Germline V CDR1 and CDR2: SEHNR, FQNEAQ (reference sequence). The CDR3 loop spans 14 amino acids. The CDR3 nucleotides read TGTGCCAGCAGCTCACGACAGGGTTTCCACGAGCAGTACTTC. Protein product: CASSSRQGFHEQYF.

This sequence joins TRBV6-5 and TRBJ2-2; 10 nucleotides match TRBD1. The CDR3 has 16 residues. The V segment lost 6 bases and the J segment 6 bases; nucleotides outside the gene matches: 10. Germline-derived CDR1 and CDR2 are MNHEY and SVGAGI. This CDR3 is CASRITGTGEAGELFF. Here the CDR3 DNA reads TGTGCCAGCAGAATCACGGGGACAGGGGAGGCCGGGGAGCTGTTTTTT.

The chain links TRBV27 to TRBJ1-2; D may be TRBD1 (6 bases). Germline CDR1 and CDR2: MNHEY and SMNVEV (reference sequence). Trimming removed 4 bases at V and 4 bases at J, with 10 bases between. This CDR3 spans 13 amino acids. The CDR3 here is CASSSRQAYGYTF. The CDR3 DNA reads as TGTGCCAGCAGTTCCCGACAGGCCTATGGCTACACCTTC.

This clonotype has only a few counts. V and J are TRBV12-3 or TRBV12-4 and TRBJ2-7; D is undetermined. Trimming took off 5 bases at V and 3 bases at J, with 8 bases between the two ends. This CDR3 region has 12 residues. The CDR3 sequence is CASSPPSYEQYF. The CDR3 DNA sequence: TGTGCCAGCAGTCCACCTAGCTACGAGCAGTACTTC.

This clonotype was seen at least ten times. The genes are TRBV6-4 and TRBJ2-3; 11 bases map to TRBD2. The CDR3 extends over 16 amino acids. J lost 5 bases, V lost 4 bases, and 8 bases had no gene match. The V gene's germline CDR1 is MRHNA and CDR2 SNTAGT. CDR3 sequence: CASSAGTSGGGDTQYF. The CDR3 coding sequence is TGTGCCAGCAGTGCGGGGACTAGCGGTGGTGGAGATACGCAGTATTTT.

V usage is TRBV10-1 and J usage is TRBJ1-1, with D perhaps matching TRBD1 (5 bases). Trimming took off 3 bases at V and 1 base at J, with 9 bases between the two ends. There are 14 residues in the CDR3. The germline CDR1 and CDR2 sequences are WNHNN and SYGVQD (reference sequence). The CDR3 sequence is CASSDRGTNTEAFF. As DNA, the CDR3 is TGCGCCAGCAGTGACCGGGGGACGAACACTGAAGCTTTCTTT.

This clonotype occurred a few times. This chain connects TRBV2 to TRBJ2-5; tentative D call: TRBD1 (5 bases). Germline CDR1 is SNHLY and CDR2 is FYNNEI. The CDR3 covers 12 residues. V was shortened by 4 bases and J by 4 bases, with 7 bases between the two germline ends. CDR3 sequence (DNA): TGTGCCAGCAGTGGAACAGGAGAGACCCAGTACTTC. Amino acid sequence: CASSGTGETQYF.

Many counts were recorded for this clonotype. CDR3 residues: CASSPRGTGELFF. In DNA form, the CDR3 reads TGTGCCAGCAGCCCCCGTGGCACCGGGGAGCTGTTTTTT. V usage is TRBV9 and J usage is TRBJ2-2; D is uncertain. The CDR3 spans 13 residues. CDR1 and CDR2 from the germline V gene are SGDLS and YYNGEE. V was pared by 4 bases and J by 4 bases, with 8 bases between.

This clonotype was counted many times. The genes are TRBV5-6 and TRBJ2-1, with D maybe TRBD2 (6 bases). The germline V gene encodes CDR1 SGHDT and CDR2 YYEEEE. The CDR3 totals 13 residues. V dropped 1 base and J dropped 10 bases, with 12 bases sitting between them. CDR3 amino acids: CASSLYGGGEQFF. The CDR3 nucleotides read TGTGCCAGCAGCTTGTACGGGGGTGGGGAGCAGTTCTTC.

The gene calls are TRBV14 and TRBJ2-1; D may match TRBD1 or TRBD2 (5 bases each). Trimming stripped 4 bases from V and 5 bases from J, with 9 bases between. The CDR3 is made up of 13 amino acids. Per germline, CDR1 SGHDN and CDR2 FVKESK. The CDR3 reads CASSPWGNNEQFF. In DNA, the CDR3 is TGTGCCAGCAGCCCCTGGGGGAACAATGAGCAGTTCTTC.

In this sample, this clonotype turned up many times. The V call is TRBV12-3 or TRBV12-4, the J call TRBJ2-7; weak D call: TRBD1 (6 bases). The CDR3 has 14 amino acids. Trimming removed 3 bases from V and 5 bases from J, with 14 bases in between. The CDR3 protein is CASSFDYRDHEQYF. For the CDR3, the DNA is TGTGCCAGCAGTTTCGATTACAGGGACCACGAGCAGTACTTC.

This clonotype has a handful of counts. The chain has TRBV6-2 or TRBV6-3 and TRBJ1-5; possible D gene TRBD1, 5 bases. V was cut by 7 bases and J by 0 bases, with 13 bases left in between. The V gene's germline CDR1 is MNHEY and CDR2 SVGEGT. The CDR3 contains 15 residues. The CDR3 bases are TGTGCCAGCACCGGGCGGGGACTTAGCAATCAGCCCCAGCATTTT. Translated, it gives CASTGRGLSNQPQHF.

This clonotype was counted many times. The chain couples TRBV7-3 to TRBJ2-1; the match to TRBD1 covers 7 bases. CDR3 length: 15 amino acids. Per the germline V gene, CDR1 is SGHTA and CDR2 is FQGTGA. Losses at the gene ends were 4 bases for V and 0 bases for J; bases not matched to a gene: 3. CDR3: CASSSRQGSYNEQFF. DNA for the CDR3: TGTGCCAGCAGCTCGAGACAGGGCTCCTACAATGAGCAGTTCTTC.

CDR3 bases: TGCGCCAGCAGCCCCGGGGCCAACGTCCTGACTTTC. Translation gives CASSPGANVLTF. The gene calls are TRBV5-1 and TRBJ2-6; no clear D. The CDR3 runs 12 residues. V was trimmed by 4 bases and J by 4 bases, leaving 3 bases between them. CDR1 and CDR2 (germline): SGHRS, YFSETQ. Variable domain in full (rest from reference TRBV5-1 and TRBJ2-6): KAGVTQTPRYLIKTRGQQVTLSCSPISGHRSVSWYQQTPGQGLQFLFEYFSETQRNKGNFPGRFSGRQFSNSRSEMNVSTLELGDSALYLCASSPGANVLTFGAGSRLTVL.